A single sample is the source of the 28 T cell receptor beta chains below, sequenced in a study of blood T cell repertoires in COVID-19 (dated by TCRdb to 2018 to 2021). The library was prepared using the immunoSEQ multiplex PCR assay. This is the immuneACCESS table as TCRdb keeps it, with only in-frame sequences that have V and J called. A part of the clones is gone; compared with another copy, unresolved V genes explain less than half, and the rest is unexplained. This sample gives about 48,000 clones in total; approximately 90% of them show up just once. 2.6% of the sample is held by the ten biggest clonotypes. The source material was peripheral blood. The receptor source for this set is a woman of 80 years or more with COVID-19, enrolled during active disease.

As DNA, the CDR3 is TGTGCCAGCAGTTACTCGAGGTCAGGGGGCCTTGACGAGCAGTACTTC. Amino acids: CASSYSRSGGLDEQYF. The chain has TRBV6-5 and TRBJ2-7; 8 bases line up with TRBD1. The length of the CDR3 is 16 residues. The J segment lost 5 bases and the V segment lost 0 bases, leaving 9 bases of the junction unmatched. Germline V lookup: CDR1 MNHEY, CDR2 SVGAGI.

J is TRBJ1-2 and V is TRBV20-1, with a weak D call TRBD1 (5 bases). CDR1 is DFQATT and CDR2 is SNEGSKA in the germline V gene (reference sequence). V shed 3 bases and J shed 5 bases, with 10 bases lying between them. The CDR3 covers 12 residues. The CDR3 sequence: CSASTGPYGYTF. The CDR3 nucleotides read TGCAGTGCTAGTACAGGCCCGTATGGCTACACCTTC.

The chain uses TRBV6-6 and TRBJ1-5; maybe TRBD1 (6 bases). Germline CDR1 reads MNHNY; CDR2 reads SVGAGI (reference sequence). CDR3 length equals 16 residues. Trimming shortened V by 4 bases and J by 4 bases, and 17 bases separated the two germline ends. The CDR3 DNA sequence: TGTGCCAGCAGTTCCCTCCCGGGGGGGCTAAATCAGCCCCAGCATTTT. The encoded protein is CASSSLPGGLNQPQHF.

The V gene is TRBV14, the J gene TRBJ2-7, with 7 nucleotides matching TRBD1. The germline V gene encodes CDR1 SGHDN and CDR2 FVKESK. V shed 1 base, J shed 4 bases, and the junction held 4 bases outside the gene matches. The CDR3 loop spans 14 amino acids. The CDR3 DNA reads TGTGCCAGCAGCCAAGCAGGGGGAACGTACGAGCAGTACTTC. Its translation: CASSQAGGTYEQYF.

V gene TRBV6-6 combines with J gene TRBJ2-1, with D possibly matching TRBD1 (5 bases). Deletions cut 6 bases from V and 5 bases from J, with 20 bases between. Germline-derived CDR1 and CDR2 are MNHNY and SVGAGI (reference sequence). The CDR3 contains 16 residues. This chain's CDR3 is CASRSRQPLYNNEQFF. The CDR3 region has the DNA TGTGCCAGCAGATCTCGACAGCCCCTCTATAACAATGAGCAGTTCTTC.

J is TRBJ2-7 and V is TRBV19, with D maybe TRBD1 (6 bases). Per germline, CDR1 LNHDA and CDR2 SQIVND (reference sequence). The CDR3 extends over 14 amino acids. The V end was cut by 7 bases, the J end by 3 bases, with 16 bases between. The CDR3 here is CASNVPGGHYEQYF. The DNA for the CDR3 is TGTGCCAGTAATGTCCCTGGGGGACACTACGAGCAGTACTTC.

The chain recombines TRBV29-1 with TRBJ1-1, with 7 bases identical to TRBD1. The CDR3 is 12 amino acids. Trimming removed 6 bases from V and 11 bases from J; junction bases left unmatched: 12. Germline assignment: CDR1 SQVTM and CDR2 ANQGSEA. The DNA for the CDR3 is TGCAGCGTCGCAGACAGGGCTCGGGGTGCTTTCTTT. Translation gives CSVADRARGAFF.

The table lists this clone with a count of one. The CDR3 reads CASSLEGTSAYEQYF. CDR3 DNA: TGCGCCAGCAGCTTGGAAGGGACTAGCGCGTACGAGCAGTACTTC. The chain has TRBV5-1 and TRBJ2-7; 10 nucleotides align to TRBD2. The germline V gene has CDR1 SGHRS and CDR2 YFSETQ. V lost 0 bases, J lost 4 bases, and 4 bases stayed unmatched. The CDR3 contains 15 residues.

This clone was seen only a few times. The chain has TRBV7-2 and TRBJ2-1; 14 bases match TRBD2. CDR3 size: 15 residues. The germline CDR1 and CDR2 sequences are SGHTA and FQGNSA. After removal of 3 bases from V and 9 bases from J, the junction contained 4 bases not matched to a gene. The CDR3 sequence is CASSLTSGRATEQFF. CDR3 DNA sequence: TGTGCCAGCAGCTTGACTAGCGGGAGGGCCACTGAGCAGTTCTTC.

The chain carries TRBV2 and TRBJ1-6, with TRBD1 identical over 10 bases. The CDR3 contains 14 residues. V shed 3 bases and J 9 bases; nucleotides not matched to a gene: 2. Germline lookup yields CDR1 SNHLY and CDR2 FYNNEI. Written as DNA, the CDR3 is TGTGCCAGCAGTGAGACAGGGGGCCGTTCACCCCTCCACTTT. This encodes CASSETGGRSPLHF.

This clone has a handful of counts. The CDR3 DNA follows: TGTGCCAGTAGTCTGTGGGCATGGGGCAATCAGCCCCAGCATTTT. Its translation is CASSLWAWGNQPQHF. V and J are TRBV19 and TRBJ1-5; D remains unclear. Germline V gene data show CDR1 as LNHDA and CDR2 as SQIVND (reference sequence). V was pared by 5 bases and J by 2 bases, with 13 bases between. The CDR3 has 15 amino acids.

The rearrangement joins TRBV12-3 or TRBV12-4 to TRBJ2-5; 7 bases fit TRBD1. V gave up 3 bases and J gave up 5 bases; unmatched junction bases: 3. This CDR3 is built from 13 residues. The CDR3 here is CASSLRGRETQYF. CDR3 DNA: TGTGCCAGCAGTTTGAGGGGGCGCGAGACCCAGTACTTC.

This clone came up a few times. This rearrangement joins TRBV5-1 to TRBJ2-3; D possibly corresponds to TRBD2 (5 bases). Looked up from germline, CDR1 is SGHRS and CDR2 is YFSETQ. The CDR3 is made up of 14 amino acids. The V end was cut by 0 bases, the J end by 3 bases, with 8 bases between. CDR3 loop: CASSLAGVTDTQYF. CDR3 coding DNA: TGCGCCAGCAGCTTGGCCGGGGTGACAGATACGCAGTATTTT.

This CDR3 reads CASSFGGLAGDNEQFF. DNA for the CDR3: TGTGCCAGCAGCTTCGGGGGTCTAGCGGGAGATAATGAGCAGTTCTTC. The chain combines TRBV5-4 with TRBJ2-1, with 10 bases that match TRBD2. With V trimmed by 2 bases and J by 7 bases, 9 bases remained unmatched. The germline CDR1 and CDR2 sequences are SGHNT and YYREEE (reference sequence). This CDR3 is built from 16 residues.

CDR3 residues: CASSQQRSGNTIYF. The CDR3 nucleotides read TGTGCCAGCAGCCAGCAGAGGTCTGGAAACACCATATATTTT. J is TRBJ1-3 and V is TRBV6-5; D is unresolved. Per the germline V gene, CDR1 is MNHEY and CDR2 is SVGAGI. V shed 6 bases and J shed 1 base, with 10 bases lying between them. CDR3 size: 14 residues.

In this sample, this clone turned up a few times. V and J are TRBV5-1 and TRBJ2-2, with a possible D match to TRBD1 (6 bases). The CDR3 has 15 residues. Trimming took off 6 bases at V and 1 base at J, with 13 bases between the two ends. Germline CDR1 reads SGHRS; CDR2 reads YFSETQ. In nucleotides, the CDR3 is TGCGCCAGCACAACCGGACAGCGGAACACCGGGGAGCTGTTTTTT. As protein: CASTTGQRNTGELFF.

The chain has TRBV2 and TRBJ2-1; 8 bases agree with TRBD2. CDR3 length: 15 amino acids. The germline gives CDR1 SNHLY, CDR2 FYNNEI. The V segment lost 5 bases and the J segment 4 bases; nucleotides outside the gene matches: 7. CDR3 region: CASSTAGAGYNEQFF. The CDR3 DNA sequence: TGTGCCAGCAGTACAGCGGGAGCGGGGTACAATGAGCAGTTCTTC. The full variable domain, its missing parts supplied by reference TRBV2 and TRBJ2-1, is EPEVTQTPSHQVTQMGQEVILRCVPISNHLYFYWYRQILGQKVEFLVSFYNNEISEKSEIFDDQFSVERPDGSNFTLKIRSTKLEDSAMYFCASSTAGAGYNEQFFGPGTRLTVL.

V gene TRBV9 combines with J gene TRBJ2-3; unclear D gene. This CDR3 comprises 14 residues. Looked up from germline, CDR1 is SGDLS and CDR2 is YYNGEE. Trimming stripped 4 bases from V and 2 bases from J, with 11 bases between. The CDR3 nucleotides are TGTGCCAGCAGCCCTAGTTCTACCACAGATACGCAGTATTTT. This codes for CASSPSSTTDTQYF.

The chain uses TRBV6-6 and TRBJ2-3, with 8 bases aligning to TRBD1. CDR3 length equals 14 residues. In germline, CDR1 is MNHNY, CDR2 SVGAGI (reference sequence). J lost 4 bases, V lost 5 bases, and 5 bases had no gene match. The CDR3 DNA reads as TGTGCCAGCAGTATACGGACAGGGCCAGATACGCAGTATTTT. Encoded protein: CASSIRTGPDTQYF.

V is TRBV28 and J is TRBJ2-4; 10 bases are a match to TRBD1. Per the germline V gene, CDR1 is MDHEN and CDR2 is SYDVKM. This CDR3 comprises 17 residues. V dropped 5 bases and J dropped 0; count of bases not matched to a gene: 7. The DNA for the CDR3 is TGTGCCAGCAGTCTCTGGGGACAGGGGATAGCCAAAAACATTCAGTACTTC. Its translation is CASSLWGQGIAKNIQYF. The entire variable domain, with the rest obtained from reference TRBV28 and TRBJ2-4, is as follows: DVKVTQSSRYLVKRTGEKVFLECVQDMDHENMFWYRQDPGLGLRLIYFSYDVKMKEKGDIPEGYSVSREKKERFSLILESASTNQTSMYLCASSLWGQGIAKNIQYFGAGTRLSVL.

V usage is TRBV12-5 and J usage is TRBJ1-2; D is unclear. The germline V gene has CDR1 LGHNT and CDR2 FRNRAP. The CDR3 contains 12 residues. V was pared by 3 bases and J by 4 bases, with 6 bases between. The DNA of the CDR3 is TGTGCTAGTGGTTTATCCCTCTATGGCTACACCTTC. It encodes CASGLSLYGYTF.

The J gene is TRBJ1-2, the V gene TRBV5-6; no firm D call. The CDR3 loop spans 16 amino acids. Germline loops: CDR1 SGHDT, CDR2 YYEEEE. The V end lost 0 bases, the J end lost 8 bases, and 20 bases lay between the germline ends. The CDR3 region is CASSLAGRYASGGYTF. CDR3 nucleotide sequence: TGTGCCAGCAGCTTGGCTGGCAGGTACGCCTCGGGGGGCTACACCTTC.

The CDR3 DNA is TGTGCCAGCAGCTTGGACTATCAAGAGACCCAGTACTTC. This translates into CASSLDYQETQYF. This chain joins TRBV5-8 and TRBJ2-5, with no clear D. V lost 0 bases, J lost 2 bases, and 5 bases lay in between. This CDR3 comprises 13 residues. The germline CDR1 and CDR2 sequences are SGHTS and YDEGEE.

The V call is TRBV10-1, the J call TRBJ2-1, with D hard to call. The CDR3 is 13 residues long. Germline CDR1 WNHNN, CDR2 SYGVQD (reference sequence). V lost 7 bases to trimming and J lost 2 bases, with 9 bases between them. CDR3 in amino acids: CASTQEAYNEQFF. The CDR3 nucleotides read TGCGCCAGCACCCAAGAGGCCTACAATGAGCAGTTCTTC.

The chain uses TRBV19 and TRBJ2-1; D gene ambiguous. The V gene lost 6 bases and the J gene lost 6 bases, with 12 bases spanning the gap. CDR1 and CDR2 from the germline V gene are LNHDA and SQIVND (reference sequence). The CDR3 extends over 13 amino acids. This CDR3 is CASSPSTRNEQFF. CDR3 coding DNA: TGTGCCAGTAGCCCAAGTACGCGCAATGAGCAGTTCTTC.

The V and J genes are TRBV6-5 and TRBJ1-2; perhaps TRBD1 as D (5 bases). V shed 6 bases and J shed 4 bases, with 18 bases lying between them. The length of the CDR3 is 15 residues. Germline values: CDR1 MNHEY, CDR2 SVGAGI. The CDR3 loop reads CASSLTRQSPYGYTF. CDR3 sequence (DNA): TGTGCCAGCAGCCTGACCCGACAGTCGCCCTATGGCTACACCTTC.

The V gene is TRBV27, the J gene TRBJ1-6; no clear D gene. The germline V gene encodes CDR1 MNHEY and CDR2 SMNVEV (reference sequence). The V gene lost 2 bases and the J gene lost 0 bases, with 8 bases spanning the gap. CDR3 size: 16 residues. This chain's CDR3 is CASSLRRGSYNSPLHF. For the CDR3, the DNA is TGTGCCAGCAGTTTAAGGCGAGGCTCCTATAATTCACCCCTCCACTTT.

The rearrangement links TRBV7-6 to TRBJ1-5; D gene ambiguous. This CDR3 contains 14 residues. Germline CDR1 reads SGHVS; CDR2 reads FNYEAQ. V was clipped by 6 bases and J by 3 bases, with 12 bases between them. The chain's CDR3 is CASRPLRFNQPQHF. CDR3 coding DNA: TGTGCCAGCAGACCACTCCGGTTCAATCAGCCCCAGCATTTT.